The source of this T cell receptor beta chain is a study of T cells in Graves' hyperthyroidism and ophthalmopathy. Study observations and caveats: Most thyroid clonotypes expanded above 0.001 appeared in blood too.

Authors of the study amplified TCR beta CDR3 regions from RNA transcripts. A set of HTBI primers served as the primers for a first-round RT-PCR of the TCR CDR3. TCRdb re-called the multiplex PCR reads with MiXCR, one entry per CDR3 protein. The repertoire consists of around 420,000 distinct CDR3 sequences, with roughly 13% occurring once and the leading ten covering 4% to 6.5%. The table lists this clonotype with a few counts. Its target is not known. The source of this sequence is a young woman with Graves' hyperthyroidism. Input material: blood.

CDR3 nucleotide sequence: TGTGCCAGCAGTGAAAGCGGGAGGGCCGCGGATACGCAGTATTTT. Its protein is CASSESGRAADTQYF. V is TRBV2 and J is TRBJ2-3; 10 bases match TRBD2. This CDR3 is 15 amino acids long. V was clipped by 2 bases and J by 6 bases; unmatched bases: 5. Looked up from germline, CDR1 is SNHLY and CDR2 is FYNNEI.